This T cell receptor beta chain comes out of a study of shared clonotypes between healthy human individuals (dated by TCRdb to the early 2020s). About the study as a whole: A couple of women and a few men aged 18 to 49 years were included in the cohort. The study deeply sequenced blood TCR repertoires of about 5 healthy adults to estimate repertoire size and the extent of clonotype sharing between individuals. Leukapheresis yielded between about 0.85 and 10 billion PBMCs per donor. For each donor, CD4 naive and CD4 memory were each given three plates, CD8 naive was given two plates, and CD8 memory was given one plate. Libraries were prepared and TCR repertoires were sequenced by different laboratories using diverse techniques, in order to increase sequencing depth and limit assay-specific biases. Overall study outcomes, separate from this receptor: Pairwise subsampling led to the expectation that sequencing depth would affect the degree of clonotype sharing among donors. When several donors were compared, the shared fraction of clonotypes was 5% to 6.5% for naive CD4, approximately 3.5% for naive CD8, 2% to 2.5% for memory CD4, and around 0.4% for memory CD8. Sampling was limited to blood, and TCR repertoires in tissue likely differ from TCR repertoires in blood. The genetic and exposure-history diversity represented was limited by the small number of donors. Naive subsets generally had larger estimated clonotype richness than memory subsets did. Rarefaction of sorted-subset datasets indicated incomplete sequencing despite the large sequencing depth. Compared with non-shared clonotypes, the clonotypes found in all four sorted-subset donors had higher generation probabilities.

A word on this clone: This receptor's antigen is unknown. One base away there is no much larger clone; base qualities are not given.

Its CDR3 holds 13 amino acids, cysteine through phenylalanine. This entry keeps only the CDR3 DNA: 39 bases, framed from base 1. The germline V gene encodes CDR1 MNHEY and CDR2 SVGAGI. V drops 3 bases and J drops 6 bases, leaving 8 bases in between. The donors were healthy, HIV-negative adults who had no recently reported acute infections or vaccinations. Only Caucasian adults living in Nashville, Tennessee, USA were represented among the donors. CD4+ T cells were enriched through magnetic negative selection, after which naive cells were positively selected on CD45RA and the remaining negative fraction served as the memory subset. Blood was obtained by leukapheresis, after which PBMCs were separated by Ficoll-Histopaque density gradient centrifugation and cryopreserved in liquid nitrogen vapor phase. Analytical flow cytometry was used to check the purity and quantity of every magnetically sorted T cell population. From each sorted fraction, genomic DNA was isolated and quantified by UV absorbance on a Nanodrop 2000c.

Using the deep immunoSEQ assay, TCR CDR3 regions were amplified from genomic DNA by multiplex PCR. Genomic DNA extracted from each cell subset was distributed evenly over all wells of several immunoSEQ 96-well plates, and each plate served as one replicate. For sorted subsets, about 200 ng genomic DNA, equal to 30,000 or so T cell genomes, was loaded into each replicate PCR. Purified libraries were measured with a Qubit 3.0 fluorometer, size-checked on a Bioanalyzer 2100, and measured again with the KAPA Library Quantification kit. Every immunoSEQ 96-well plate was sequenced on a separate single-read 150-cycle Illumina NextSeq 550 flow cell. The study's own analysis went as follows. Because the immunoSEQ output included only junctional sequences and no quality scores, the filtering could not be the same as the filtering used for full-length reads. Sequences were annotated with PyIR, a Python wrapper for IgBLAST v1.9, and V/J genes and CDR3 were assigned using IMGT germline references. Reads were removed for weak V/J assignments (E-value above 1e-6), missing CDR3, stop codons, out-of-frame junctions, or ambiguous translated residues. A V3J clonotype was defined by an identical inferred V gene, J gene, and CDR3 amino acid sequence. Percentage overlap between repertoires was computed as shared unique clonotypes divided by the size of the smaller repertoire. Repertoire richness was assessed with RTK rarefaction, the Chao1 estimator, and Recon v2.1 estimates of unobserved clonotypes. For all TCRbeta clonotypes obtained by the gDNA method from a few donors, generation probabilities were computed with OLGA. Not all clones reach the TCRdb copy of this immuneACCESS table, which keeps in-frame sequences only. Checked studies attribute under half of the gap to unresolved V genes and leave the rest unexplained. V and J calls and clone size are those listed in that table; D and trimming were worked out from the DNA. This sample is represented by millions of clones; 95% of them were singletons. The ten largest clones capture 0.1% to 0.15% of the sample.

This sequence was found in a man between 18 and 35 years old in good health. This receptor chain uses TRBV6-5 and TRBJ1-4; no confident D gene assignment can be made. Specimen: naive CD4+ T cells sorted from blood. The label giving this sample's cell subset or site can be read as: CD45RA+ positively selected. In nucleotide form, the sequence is TGTGCCAGCAGTTATAACAATCATGAAAAACTGTTTTTT. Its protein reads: CASSYNNHEKLFF.